Listed here is a single T cell receptor (beta chain). The method was immunoSEQ multiplex PCR; TCRdb's version includes in-frame clones alone and lacks a portion of them. The sample lists roughly 87,000 clones, around 88% occurring once. The data were taken from a study of blood T cell repertoires in COVID-19. Whole-study context: In each case, the material was cDNA or gDNA derived from T cells, B-cell-depleted T cells, or PBMCs.

This CDR3 is 12 amino acids long. V lost 5 bases to trimming and J lost 7 bases, with 9 bases between them. The rearrangement uses TRBV12-3 or TRBV12-4 and TRBJ2-1; D may be TRBD2 (6 bases). Sequencing was carried out using peripheral blood. The source of this sequence is a man aged 50 to 59 with active COVID-19. CDR3 loop: CASSRLGNEQFF. The DNA for the CDR3 is TGTGCCAGCAGTCGACTAGGGAATGAGCAGTTCTTC.